The sequence of this T cell receptor (beta chain) was determined in a study of technical replicates of blood from a few donors (TCRdb year 2017). CDR1 and CDR2, per the germline V gene, are MDHEN and SYDVKM. Including cysteine and phenylalanine, the CDR3 has 15 amino acids. The read is trimmed to its CDR3 DNA, 45 bases read in frame from base 1. The junction carries 10 bases between V and J, which are trimmed by 1 base and 1 base respectively. As regards this clone: The specificity of this receptor is unknown. It has no much larger one-base neighbor in the sample; base qualities were not kept.

The receptor library was made with the immunoSEQ multiplex PCR assay. TCRdb retrieved this table from immuneACCESS and kept in-frame rearrangements only. Not all clones are present; in checked studies, unresolved V genes account for under half, and no reason is known for the remainder. This sample is represented by about 84,000 clones; around 97% of them were singletons. In total, the top ten clones hold over 0.15% of the sample. This clonotype originated in a human donor in good health. The sample consisted of T cells isolated from PBMCs. The chain was built from TRBV28 and TRBJ1-1; the D gene assignment is ambiguous. DNA sequence: TGTGCCAGCAGTTTATCTCAAGCGGGGAACACTGAAGCTTTCTTT. Its translation is CASSLSQAGNTEAFF.